The T cell receptor (beta chain) under discussion was sequenced for a study of CD8+ T cells in alopecia areata. General study findings and limits: Mice showed TCR sharing more clearly than patients did, possibly owing to HLA. Among the cells sequenced in scalp samples are also the resident alphabeta T cells of normal skin.

V lost 1 base to trimming and J lost 8 bases, with 11 bases between them. The CDR3 totals 14 residues. Germline CDR1 reads SEHNR; CDR2 reads FQNEAQ (reference sequence). Comment on this clone: Its matching antigen is unknown.

RNA extraction was followed by reverse transcription into cDNA, which acted as the sequencing template. Profiling relied on immunoSEQ multiplex PCR, and the TCRdb table lists in-frame clones only, not all of them. The sample yields 150,000 to 200,000 clones, about 63% seen once. The sequence came from a human donor with alopecia areata. This specimen was CD4+ T cells sorted from blood, taken at week 0. The V call is TRBV7-9, the J call TRBJ1-4, with D uncertain. Here the CDR3 DNA reads TGTGCCAGCAGCTTAGTTGGAGCTTCGGAAAAACTGTTTTTT. Its protein is CASSLVGASEKLFF.